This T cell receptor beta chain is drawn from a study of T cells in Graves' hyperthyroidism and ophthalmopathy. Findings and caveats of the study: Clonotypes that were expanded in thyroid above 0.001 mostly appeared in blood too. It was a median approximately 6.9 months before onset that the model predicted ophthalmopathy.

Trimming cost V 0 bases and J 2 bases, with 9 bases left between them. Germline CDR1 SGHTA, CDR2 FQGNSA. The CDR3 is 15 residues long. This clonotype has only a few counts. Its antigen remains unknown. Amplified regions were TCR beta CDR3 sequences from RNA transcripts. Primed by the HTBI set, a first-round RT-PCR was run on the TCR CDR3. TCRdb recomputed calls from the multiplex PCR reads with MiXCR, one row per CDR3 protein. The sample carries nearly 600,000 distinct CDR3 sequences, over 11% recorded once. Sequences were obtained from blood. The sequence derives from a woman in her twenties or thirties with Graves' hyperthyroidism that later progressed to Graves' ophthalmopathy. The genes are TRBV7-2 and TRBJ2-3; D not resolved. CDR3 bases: TGTGCCAGCAGCTTAGCGAGCAGGACCACAGATACGCAGTATTTT. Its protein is CASSLASRTTDTQYF.